This TCR beta chain was sequenced in a study of early T cells in non-severe SARS-CoV-2 infection. Study as a whole: Sequencing used unsorted whole-blood bulk RNA, so chains lack pairing. Broader study findings: Missing private and CD4 specificities, VDJdb matching favored anti-spike CD8 responses.

This clonotype was seen a handful of times. Its antigen is undetermined. The TCR library protocol attached unique molecular identifiers to the individual cDNA molecules. From the 5' RACE reads, TCRdb called clonotypes with MiXCR, one entry per CDR3 protein. The sample shows more than 85,000 distinct CDR3 sequences, 10% to 15% of them seen only once. V trimming: 6 bases; J trimming: 6 bases; junction bases outside the gene matches: 11. The CDR3 sequence is 15 residues long. The chain uses TRBV12-3 or TRBV12-4 and TRBJ2-5; 9 bases are a match to TRBD1. The sample in question was whole blood, obtained at baseline. The sequence was collected from an adult who was a healthcare worker with PCR-confirmed SARS-CoV-2 infection or an uninfected control (not recorded which). The CDR3 nucleotides read TGTGCCAGCAGCTCCGGGACAGGGACAACGCAGACCCAGTACTTC. It codes for CASSSGTGTTQTQYF.